This T cell receptor beta chain was found in a study of molecular identifiers for immune sequencing clone quantification. TCRdb re-derived calls from the PCR reads in MiXCR, one entry per CDR3 protein. The data contain 70,000 to 90,000 distinct CDR3 sequences, roughly a fifth of them seen just once; the ten biggest clones take up approximately 1.1%. The table lists this clonotype with many counts. Losses at the gene ends were 7 bases for V and 3 bases for J; bases not matched to a gene: 7. The CDR3 totals 15 residues. The germline V gene encodes CDR1 MDHEN and CDR2 SYDVKM. The source material was naive CD8+ T cells from blood, with Jurkat cell RNA spiked in. Subset here: FACS-sorted CD8+CD4-CCR7+CD45RA+ naive T cells. The chain is built from TRBV28 and TRBJ1-2, with TRBD1 matching over 11 bases. This TCR was recovered from a human donor in good health. Some libraries in this study had Jurkat cell RNA spiked in. The CDR3 spells CASKKGQGVYYGYTF. DNA of the CDR3: TGTGCCAGCAAAAAGGGACAGGGGGTTTACTATGGCTACACCTTC.